This T cell receptor beta chain derives from a study of T cells expressing NK-cell markers. About the research overall: Researchers got TCR beta repertoires out of sorted CD3+CD56+NKG2C+, CD3+CD56+NKG2C- and CD3+CD56-NKG2C+ T cells.

The CDR3 contains 15 residues. From germline, CDR1 is SGHKS and CDR2 YYEKEE (reference sequence). Reprocessing the 5' RACE reads, TCRdb reports a single entry for every CDR3 protein and omits DNA. The data show approximately 550,000 distinct CDR3 sequences, and the top ten clones hold approximately 3.6%. This TCR was recovered from a man aged 18-30 years in good health. V usage is TRBV5-5 and J usage is TRBJ1-2; TCRdb names TRBD1, which stays unverified in the absence of DNA. Sequenced: blood T cells: a sorted CD56 or NKG2C T cell subset, CD4+ or CD8+ T cells, or bulk PBMC T cells (not recorded which). CDR3 sequence reads: CASSLIGQINYGYTF.